The sequence of this T cell receptor beta chain was determined in a study of T-cell memory formation after mild COVID-19. One entry per CDR3 protein, called by TCRdb with MiXCR from the 5' RACE reads. The sample carries about 620,000 distinct CDR3 sequences, roughly 17% recorded once. The study, taken as a whole, reports: SARS-CoV-2 specificity of second-wave clones peaking day 37 was unconfirmed.

This clonotype has ten or more counts. Its antigen is as yet unknown. The CDR3 extends over 15 amino acids. V lost 5 bases, J lost 2 bases, and 8 bases stayed unmatched. Germline values: CDR1 SEHNR, CDR2 FQNEAQ (reference sequence). Sequenced material: PBMCs or a T cell subset sorted from them (not recorded which). This chain uses TRBV7-9 with TRBJ2-7; 8 bases align to TRBD1. This clonotype was obtained from an adult woman who had mild COVID-19 (a few samples of this study predate the infection). Cell type and time point are not known. CDR3: CASSPTGTGAYEQYF. CDR3 DNA sequence: TGTGCCAGCAGCCCAACCGGGACAGGAGCCTACGAGCAGTACTTC.